Listed below are T cell receptor beta chains from one sample, sequenced in a study of T-cell memory formation after mild COVID-19. Each CDR3 protein gets one entry after TCRdb re-called the 5' RACE reads with MiXCR. The table lists some 320,000 distinct CDR3 sequences, 15% to 20% of them singletons, with more than 20% in the top ten. The source material was PBMCs or a T cell subset sorted from them (not recorded which). Every receptor here comes from a man in his late teens or twenties who had mild COVID-19 (a few samples of this study predate the infection). Cell type and time point are not known. Each CDR3 is given with its conserved first and last residue. A D gene is named only where the DNA matches it firmly. Only some rows state a clone size, as once, few, many or a class for expanded clones.

TGTGCCAGCAGCCATAATCACGAGCAGTACTTC	CASSHNHEQYF	NA	TRBV3-1	TRBJ2-7	NA	11
TGTGCCACTGGGACAGATAACACCGGGGAGCTGTTTTTT	CATGTDNTGELFF	TRBD1	TRBV7-9	TRBJ2-2	NA	13
TGTGCCAGCAGTGAAGGAGGGGCTATCTATGGAGGCTACACCTTC	CASSEGGAIYGGYTF	NA	TRBV6-1	TRBJ1-2	NA	15
TGCAGCGTTGCTCAGGGGACTGAAGCTTTCTTT	CSVAQGTEAFF	NA	TRBV29-1	TRBJ1-1	few	11
TGTGCCAGCAGCCCGCCGGGACAGGGAGTTTACATTCAGTACTTC	CASSPPGQGVYIQYF	TRBD1	TRBV7-9	TRBJ2-4	many	15
TGTGCCATCAGTGATGTGGTAGCGGGCCAAGAGACCCAGTACTTC	CAISDVVAGQETQYF	TRBD2	TRBV10-3	TRBJ2-5	few	15
TGTGCCAGCAGGGGACCGGGACTAGCCTTGGATACGCAGTATTTT	CASRGPGLALDTQYF	TRBD2	TRBV9	TRBJ2-3	NA	15
TGTGCCAGCAGTTACTCGGGTGAGGGTTCAAACAGGCAGTTCTTC	CASSYSGEGSNRQFF	NA	TRBV6-2/TRBV6-3	TRBJ2-1	few	15
TGTGCCAGCAGCTTCAAAGGGCTGCCTGGGTCACCCCTCCACTTT	CASSFKGLPGSPLHF	NA	TRBV7-9	TRBJ1-6	NA	15
TGTGCCAGCACTCGACTTGACTTACAAGAGACCCAGTACTTC	CASTRLDLQETQYF	NA	TRBV2	TRBJ2-5	few	14
TGCGCCAGCAGCTCGGACCGGGACAGGGCCTACGAGCAGTACTTC	CASSSDRDRAYEQYF	TRBD1	TRBV4-1	TRBJ2-7	NA	15
TGTGCCAGCACCAGGGGAGGAAGCGAAAAACTGTTTTTT	CASTRGGSEKLFF	NA	TRBV11-1	TRBJ1-4	NA	13
TGTGCCATCAGCCTGACAACTAGCACAGATACGCAGTATTTT	CAISLTTSTDTQYF	NA	TRBV10-3	TRBJ2-3	many	14
TGTGCCAGCAGCCCAATCAGGGGGGGGTACAATGAGCAGTTCTTC	CASSPIRGGYNEQFF	NA	TRBV7-6	TRBJ2-1	NA	15
TGTGCCAGCAGTTTTGCACAGTCTTATGGCTACACCTTC	CASSFAQSYGYTF	NA	TRBV28	TRBJ1-2	many	13
TGTGCCAGCAGCTTAGTTGAAGGCCGGATGGATGGCTACACCTTC	CASSLVEGRMDGYTF	NA	TRBV7-9	TRBJ1-2	NA	15
TGCGCCACGCGGGCGACTCTAAGCACAGATACGCAGTATTTT	CATRATLSTDTQYF	NA	TRBV5-1	TRBJ2-3	many	14
TGTGCCACCACGGGACTAGGGGCCACCGGGGAGCTGTTTTTT	CATTGLGATGELFF	TRBD2	TRBV7-2	TRBJ2-2	NA	14
TGCAGTGCGCCTACAGGGGGCACAGATACGCAGTATTTT	CSAPTGGTDTQYF	TRBD1	TRBV20-1	TRBJ2-3	many	13
TGTGCCAGCAGCTCAGAGACCTATGGGAGCTATGGCTACACCTTC	CASSSETYGSYGYTF	NA	TRBV7-9	TRBJ1-2	few	15
TGTGCCAGCAGCCCCTACAGGAGGTCATTCACCGGGGAGCTGTTTTTT	CASSPYRRSFTGELFF	NA	TRBV5-8	TRBJ2-2	NA	16
TGCGCCAGCAGCCAAGGGCTGTTTGAAGCTTTCTTT	CASSQGLFEAFF	NA	TRBV4-1	TRBJ1-1	few	12
TGTGCCAGCGCGAGGCCCCCCGAGGAGACCCAGTACTTC	CASARPPEETQYF	NA	TRBV5-4	TRBJ2-5	few	13
TGTGCCACCAGTGCGACTGGGGCCAACGTCCTGACTTTC	CATSATGANVLTF	NA	TRBV24-1	TRBJ2-6	few	13
TGTGCCAGCAGCGGAGGGGGTCCAACTAATGAAAAACTGTTTTTT	CASSGGGPTNEKLFF	NA	TRBV11-2	TRBJ1-4	NA	15
TGCAGCGTTGCCCGGGACGGAAATAACTATGGCTACACCTTC	CSVARDGNNYGYTF	NA	TRBV29-1	TRBJ1-2	NA	14
TGTGCCAGCAGACTAGCGGGGGGCCCTAGCACAGATACGCAGTATTTT	CASRLAGGPSTDTQYF	TRBD2	TRBV7-2	TRBJ2-3	NA	16
TGTGCCAGCGGGGACAGGCCCAAGGAGCAGTTCTTC	CASGDRPKEQFF	TRBD1	TRBV6-2/TRBV6-3	TRBJ2-1	few	12
TGTGCCAGCAGCGCCGGGACAACCAACAATTCACCCCTCCACTTT	CASSAGTTNNSPLHF	NA	TRBV7-6	TRBJ1-6	few	15
TGTGCCAGCCTAAGGCTGGCAGCGAACACCGGGGAGCTGTTTTTT	CASLRLAANTGELFF	NA	TRBV12-3/TRBV12-4	TRBJ2-2	few	15
TGTGCCAGCAGTTTATCGTTAGATAGCTCCGGGGAGCTGTTTTTT	CASSLSLDSSGELFF	NA	TRBV27	TRBJ2-2	few	15
TGTGCCAGCAAGCCGGGACTAGTACGAGAGACCCAGTACTTC	CASKPGLVRETQYF	TRBD2	TRBV6-4	TRBJ2-5	few	14
TGTGCCAGCAGCTTTAGCGGGGGGGTCAATGAGCAGTTCTTC	CASSFSGGVNEQFF	TRBD2	TRBV11-2	TRBJ2-1	few	14
TGTGCCATCAGCAAGCAACTAGCGGGGATTACCAATGAGCAGTTCTTC	CAISKQLAGITNEQFF	TRBD2	TRBV10-3	TRBJ2-1	NA	16
TGTGCCAGCAGGAGGGGGGGAGAAAAACTGTTTTTT	CASRRGGEKLFF	NA	TRBV2	TRBJ1-4	NA	12
TGTGCCAGCAGCTCCGAACCGGGACTAGCGGGGGCCGTCATGGCCCAGTACTTC	CASSSEPGLAGAVMAQYF	TRBD2	TRBV7-2	TRBJ2-5	few	18
TGTGCCAGCAGCTTAGGGGTGGAGGACTATGGCTACACCTTC	CASSLGVEDYGYTF	NA	TRBV7-2	TRBJ1-2	NA	14
TGTGCCAGCAGCCCGACAGGGATGAACACTGAAGCTTTCTTT	CASSPTGMNTEAFF	TRBD1	TRBV5-4	TRBJ1-1	many	14
TGTGCCAGCTGGGGACTAGCGGGGGGGACAGATACGCAGTATTTT	CASWGLAGGTDTQYF	TRBD2	TRBV12-3/TRBV12-4	TRBJ2-3	few	15
TGCGCCAGCAGCCAAGAAGTGGGTTGGCAGGCGAACACCGGGGAGCTGTTTTTT	CASSQEVGWQANTGELFF	NA	TRBV4-3	TRBJ2-2	few	18
TGTGCCAGCAGCCCCTTAAAGGGCCTGGAAGAGACCCAGTACTTC	CASSPLKGLEETQYF	NA	TRBV7-2	TRBJ2-5	NA	15
TGTGCCAGCGCGAGCAGGGGGCGCAAAGATGAAGCTTTCTTT	CASASRGRKDEAFF	TRBD1	TRBV27	TRBJ1-1	NA	14
TGTGCCAGCAGCTTAACAAAAGCGGGGAAAGACGGGGAGCTGTTTTTT	CASSLTKAGKDGELFF	TRBD2	TRBV7-3	TRBJ2-2	few	16
TGTGCCAGCAGCTTCGATCCAGGGTTCGGCGGGGAGCTGTTTTTT	CASSFDPGFGGELFF	NA	TRBV5-6	TRBJ2-2	few	15
TGTGCCAGCAGCTTAGTTACAGACACCGGGGAGCTGTTTTTT	CASSLVTDTGELFF	NA	TRBV7-6	TRBJ2-2	NA	14
TGTGCCAGTAGTGCCCTACAGAAGGAAAAACTGTTTTTT	CASSALQKEKLFF	NA	TRBV19	TRBJ1-4	few	13
TGTGCCAGCAGCCCCCAAATACAGGTCACCTACAATGAGCAGTTCTTC	CASSPQIQVTYNEQFF	NA	TRBV7-2	TRBJ2-1	many	16
TGCGCCAGCAGCTTGGGTGGCACGACGGGGAACACTGAAGCTTTCTTT	CASSLGGTTGNTEAFF	NA	TRBV5-1	TRBJ1-1	NA	16
TGTGCCAGCGCACGCAGCTACAATCAGCCCCAGCATTTT	CASARSYNQPQHF	NA	TRBV2	TRBJ1-5	few	13
TGTGCCAGCAGCTTAGCAGCGGCGACGAACAATGAGCAGTTCTTC	CASSLAAATNNEQFF	NA	TRBV7-2	TRBJ2-1	NA	15
TGTGCCAGTAGCCAGACAGGGGAATCACCCCTCCACTTT	CASSQTGESPLHF	TRBD1	TRBV19	TRBJ1-6	NA	13
TGTGCCAGCAGTGAAGGGGCGGCTATCCTGACTAATGAAAAACTGTTTTTT	CASSEGAAILTNEKLFF	NA	TRBV6-1	TRBJ1-4	NA	17
TGTGCCAGCAGCCAATCCGAGACAGGGAAGCTTGGCTACACCTTC	CASSQSETGKLGYTF	TRBD1	TRBV7-6	TRBJ1-2	few	15
TGTGCCAGCAGCCAAGAACCCGGGTCCACGGGGGAGCTGTTTTTT	CASSQEPGSTGELFF	NA	TRBV4-2	TRBJ2-2	many	15
TGTGCCAGCAGCCCAGACAGGGGAGGCTCCTACGAGCAGTACTTC	CASSPDRGGSYEQYF	TRBD1	TRBV6-2/TRBV6-3	TRBJ2-7	few	15